The 17 T cell receptor beta chains below were found in one sample sequenced in a study of OX40 agonist ivuxolimab in advanced cancers. Produced via immunoSEQ multiplex PCR; TCRdb's table is partial and in-frame only. The sample holds tens of thousands of clones, around 86% seen once. The starting material was CD4+ or CD8+ T cells sorted from blood, obtained in a trial of the OX40 agonist ivuxolimab. The receptors derive from an adult with an advanced solid tumor such as melanoma, head and neck, liver or kidney cancer.

This chain links TRBV7-9 with TRBJ1-1; TRBD1 matches 9 bases. CDR3 length: 14 residues. After removal of 2 bases from V and 8 bases from J, the junction contained 6 bases not matched to a gene. Germline-derived CDR1 and CDR2 are SEHNR and FQNEAQ (reference sequence). CDR3 nucleotides: TGTGCCAGCAGCTTAAGGGACAGGGCGACGGAAGCTTTCTTT. This codes for CASSLRDRATEAFF.

The rearrangement links TRBV30 to TRBJ2-7; 13 nucleotides align to TRBD2. The germline V gene encodes CDR1 GTSNPN and CDR2 SVGIG (reference sequence). Trimming at V came to 2 bases and at J to 5 bases, leaving 3 bases not matched to a gene. This CDR3 region has 14 residues. CDR3 sequence (DNA): TGTGCCTGGAGTAGACTAGCGGGAGGCCACGAGCAGTACTTC. It codes for CAWSRLAGGHEQYF.

This clone was found once. This chain joins TRBV7-8 and TRBJ2-7, with D perhaps assigned TRBD1 or TRBD2 (6 bases each). Trimming left V 5 bases short and J 5 bases short, with 16 bases between. CDR1 is SGHVS and CDR2 is FQNEAQ in the germline V gene. The CDR3 sequence is 14 residues long. The CDR3 loop is CASSLGGQGNEQYV. The CDR3 DNA reads TGTGCCAGCAGCCTAGGGGGGCAGGGGAACGAGCAGTACGTC.

This rearrangement joins TRBV5-1 to TRBJ2-2, with 10 positions matching TRBD1. The junction had 5 bases not matched to a gene; V was cut back by 3 bases and J by 6 bases. The CDR3 contains 15 residues. CDR1 is SGHRS and CDR2 is YFSETQ in the germline V gene. The CDR3 sequence: CASSWEGQGAGELFF. CDR3 bases: TGCGCCAGCAGCTGGGAAGGACAGGGGGCCGGGGAGCTGTTTTTT.

The V gene is TRBV7-2, the J gene TRBJ2-2; 9 positions match TRBD2. CDR1 is SGHTA, CDR2 FQGNSA, per germline. CDR3 length: 15 residues. Trimming removed 0 bases from V and 5 bases from J; junction bases left unmatched: 1. Written as DNA, the CDR3 is TGTGCCAGCAGCTTAGCCCTAGCGGGAACCGGGGAGCTGTTTTTT. This translates into CASSLALAGTGELFF.

V is TRBV12-5 and J is TRBJ2-7; no definite D call. The V end lost 3 bases, the J end lost 0 bases, and 6 bases lay between the germline ends. The CDR3 covers 13 residues. Germline V gene data show CDR1 as LGHNT and CDR2 as FRNRAP. The CDR3 nucleotides are TGTGCTAGTGGTTTTGCGGACTCCTACGAGCAGTACTTC. It specifies CASGFADSYEQYF.

V and J are TRBV10-3 and TRBJ2-7; 10 bases are a match to TRBD2. V lost 4 bases, J lost 0 bases, and 6 bases stayed unmatched. Germline CDR1 ENHRY, CDR2 SYGVKD. This CDR3 contains 16 residues. CDR3 loop: CAISGGAGGSSYEQYF. The CDR3 DNA sequence: TGTGCCATCAGTGGGGGAGCGGGAGGGAGCTCCTACGAGCAGTACTTC.

This clone turned up a few times. The chain joins TRBV18 to TRBJ2-3; no firm D call. V was clipped by 6 bases and J by 4 bases, with 8 bases between them. Germline values: CDR1 KGHSH, CDR2 LQKENI. The CDR3 runs 12 residues. The CDR3 region has the DNA TGTGCCAGCTCCTCCGAAGCAGATACGCAGTATTTT. Residues: CASSSEADTQYF.

The rearrangement uses TRBV5-1 and TRBJ2-2; 9 bases fit TRBD1. Germline CDR1 and CDR2: SGHRS and YFSETQ. V lost 2 bases to trimming and J lost 6 bases; unmatched junction nucleotides: 8. The CDR3 is made up of 16 amino acids. CDR3 amino acids: CASSLLLQGAPGELFF. In DNA, the CDR3 is TGCGCCAGCAGCTTATTACTACAGGGGGCGCCCGGGGAGCTGTTTTTT. Combining the CDR3 with reference TRBV5-1 and TRBJ2-2 gives the whole variable domain KAGVTQTPRYLIKTRGQQVTLSCSPISGHRSVSWYQQTPGQGLQFLFEYFSETQRNKGNFPGRFSGRQFSNSRSEMNVSTLELGDSALYLCASSLLLQGAPGELFFGEGSRLTVL.

This clone was picked up one time. In DNA form, the CDR3 reads TGTGCCTGGAGTGTAAAGGGAATTAGAAACACCATATATTTT. Translated, it gives CAWSVKGIRNTIYF. The chain recombines TRBV30 with TRBJ1-3; D unresolved. V lost 0 bases and J lost 5, with 11 bases in between. The CDR3 extends over 14 amino acids. In germline, CDR1 is GTSNPN, CDR2 SVGIG (reference sequence). Using reference TRBV30 and TRBJ1-3 for the parts outside the CDR3, the full variable domain is SQTIHQWPATLVQPVGSPLSLECTVEGTSNPNLYWYRQAAGRGLQLLFYSVGIGQISSEVPQNLSASRPQDRQFILSSKKLLLSDSGFYLCAWSVKGIRNTIYFGEGSWLTVV.

This sequence joins TRBV2 and TRBJ1-5, with 7 bases matching TRBD1. The CDR3 consists of 15 residues. Germline V gene data show CDR1 as SNHLY and CDR2 as FYNNEI. V was clipped by 4 bases and J by 4 bases; unmatched bases: 7. CDR3 amino acids: CASSGQGGANQPQHF. CDR3 coding DNA: TGTGCCAGCAGTGGCCAGGGGGGGGCAAATCAGCCCCAGCATTTT.

The rearrangement uses TRBV28 and TRBJ1-2, with 7 positions matching TRBD1. Per germline, CDR1 MDHEN and CDR2 SYDVKM. CDR3 size: 12 residues. V shed 5 bases and J 8 bases; nucleotides not matched to a gene: 5. The CDR3 protein is CASSQGVRGYTF. The CDR3 bases are TGTGCCAGCAGTCAGGGGGTCCGGGGCTACACCTTC.

The gene calls are TRBV7-8 and TRBJ2-2, with D perhaps matching TRBD1 or TRBD2 (6 bases each). CDR3 size: 14 residues. The V end lost 1 base, the J end lost 4 bases, and 7 bases lay between the germline ends. Germline V lookup: CDR1 SGHVS, CDR2 FQNEAQ. The CDR3 here is CASSLEGGTGELFF. The CDR3 nucleotides read TGTGCCAGCAGCTTAGAGGGGGGCACCGGGGAGCTGTTTTTT. Looking up the rest from reference TRBV7-8 and TRBJ2-2 gives the full variable domain: GAGVSQSPRYKVAKRGQDVALRCDPISGHVSLFWYQQALGQGPEFLTYFQNEAQLDKSGLPSDRFFAERPEGSVSTLKIQRTQQEDSAVYLCASSLEGGTGELFFGEGSRLTVL.

The chain links TRBV5-1 to TRBJ2-5, with D perhaps being TRBD1 or TRBD2 (6 bases each). This CDR3 is 15 amino acids long. Germline loops: CDR1 SGHRS, CDR2 YFSETQ. The V end lost 6 bases, the J end lost 3 bases, and 18 bases lay between the germline ends. The CDR3 DNA reads as TGCGCCAGCACCGCCGGGGTGGGGGGCGAAGAGACCCAGTACTTC. Its translation is CASTAGVGGEETQYF.

The chain's CDR3 is CASSAPGGGTFTDTQYF. The CDR3 nucleotides read TGTGCCAGCAGCGCCCCCGGGGGGGGCACTTTCACAGATACGCAGTATTTT. The chain uses TRBV9 and TRBJ2-3; TRBD2 aligns across 8 bases. This CDR3 region has 17 residues. V was clipped by 3 bases and J by 2 bases; unmatched bases: 11. Germline-derived CDR1 and CDR2 are SGDLS and YYNGEE.

The chain combines TRBV6-6 with TRBJ1-1; 7 bases line up with TRBD1. This CDR3 has 14 amino acids. V was pared by 2 bases and J by 6 bases, with 6 bases of the junction left unmatched. Per the germline V gene, CDR1 is MNHNY and CDR2 is SVGAGI (reference sequence). The CDR3, as DNA: TGTGCCAGCAGTTACCCTGAAAGGGGGCCTGAAGCTTTCTTT. It translates to CASSYPERGPEAFF.

The chain joins TRBV10-3 to TRBJ1-5; D is unclear. Germline V gene lookup returns CDR1 ENHRY and CDR2 SYGVKD. Between the trimmed V and J ends, which lost 2 bases and 5 bases, there was a span of 7 bases. The CDR3 sequence is 13 residues long. The CDR3 sequence is CAISEIDHQPQHF. The CDR3, as DNA: TGTGCCATCAGTGAGATAGACCATCAGCCCCAGCATTTT.